The next 15 T cell receptor beta chains were all read from a single sample in a study of CD8+CD57+ T cells in acquired aplastic anemia (dated by TCRdb to the late 2010s). The instrument was an Illumina HiSeq 2000. Genomic DNA was used as template for profiling of TCR beta VDJ combinations and CDR3 sequences. Using fastp trimming at Q25 and MiXCR clonotype assembly, TCRdb reanalyzed the public sequencing data and kept in-frame beta chains. Duplicate CDR3 protein sequences are folded into a single record with the most common DNA and genes. The sample profile shows about 43,000 distinct CDR3 sequences; roughly three fifths of them were found once. The ten largest make up 59% of the sample. Expansion of CD8+CD57+ cells had been shown by flow cytometry in the patients chosen for sequencing. Sequenced sample: sorted CD4+, CD8+, or CD8+CD57+ T cells (not recorded which) from PBMCs. These receptors came from a human donor with aplastic anemia.

This clonotype was seen repeatedly, ten times or more. The chain has TRBV20-1 and TRBJ1-1; D is unresolved. The V gene lost 6 bases and the J gene lost 5 bases, with 7 bases spanning the gap. The CDR3 sequence is 10 residues long. Germline values: CDR1 DFQATT, CDR2 SNEGSKA (reference sequence). CDR3 DNA sequence: TGCAGTGCAGAGGGAACTGAAGCTTTCTTT. This encodes CSAEGTEAFF.

V and J are TRBV9 and TRBJ1-6; the match to TRBD1 covers 12 bases. The germline CDR1 and CDR2 sequences are SGDLS and YYNGEE. CDR3 length equals 14 residues. Trimming cost V 8 bases and J 10 bases; bases outside gene matches: 7. DNA of the CDR3: TGTGCCAGTACCGCAGGGACAGGGGGCTCACCCCTCCACTTT. It codes for CASTAGTGGSPLHF.

The chain has TRBV15 and TRBJ1-4; TRBD1 might be the D (5 bases). This CDR3 spans 16 amino acids. Trimming removed 2 bases from V and 8 bases from J, with 18 bases in between. Germline CDR1 and CDR2: LNHNV and YYDKDF (reference sequence). The CDR3 protein is CATSRPRGVLKEKLFF. The CDR3 region has the DNA TGTGCCACCAGCAGACCCCGGGGGGTCCTTAAGGAAAAACTGTTTTTT.

About this clonotype: Compared with germline, one end of the junction differs, possibly owing to a read error. This chain connects TRBV7-2 to TRBJ2-1; D is uncertain. The V gene's germline CDR1 is SGHTA and CDR2 FQGNSA. This CDR3 has 11 residues. The CDR3 protein is CASSSHNEQFF. The CDR3 region has the DNA TGTGCCAGCAGCTCCCACAATGAGCAGTTCTTC.

The chain links TRBV7-9 to TRBJ2-7, with D tentatively TRBD1 (5 bases). V lost 5 bases and J lost 9, with 14 bases in between. The CDR3 is 12 amino acids. The germline V gene encodes CDR1 SEHNR and CDR2 FQNEAQ (reference sequence). The CDR3 here is CASSQGGVGQYF. The CDR3 bases are TGTGCCAGCAGCCAGGGTGGGGTCGGGCAGTACTTC.

Comments on this clonotype: A clone one base away is much larger, so this may be a read error. The CDR3 is CASSQERAGGRNEQYF. In DNA form, the CDR3 reads TGTGCCAGCAGCCAAGAACGAGCGGGGGGTAGGAATGAGCAGTACTTC. The chain combines TRBV4-2 with TRBJ2-7; TRBD2 matches 9 bases. V lost 0 bases to trimming and J lost 7 bases; unmatched junction nucleotides: 10. Germline V gene sequence: CDR1 LGHNA, CDR2 YNFKEQ. The CDR3 has 16 amino acids.

This chain connects TRBV29-1 to TRBJ1-1; D is perhaps TRBD1 (5 bases). V gave up 8 bases and J gave up 4 bases, with 17 bases separating them. Germline values: CDR1 SQVTM, CDR2 ANQGSEA. The CDR3 runs to 13 residues. CDR3 coding DNA: TGCAGCTCCCGTGGGGGGACGGGCACTGAAGCTTTCTTT. This encodes CSSRGGTGTEAFF. Drawing the rest from reference TRBV29-1 and TRBJ1-1, the complete variable domain is SAVISQKPSRDICQRGTSLTIQCQVDSQVTMMFWYRQQPGQSLTLIATANQGSEATYESGFVIDKFPISRPNLTFSTLTVSNMSPEDSSIYLCSSRGGTGTEAFFGQGTRLTVV.

V and J are TRBV19 and TRBJ2-2, with 11 bases lining up with TRBD1. Germline-derived CDR1 and CDR2 are LNHDA and SQIVND (reference sequence). The CDR3 is 14 residues long. With V trimmed by 7 bases and J by 7 bases, 5 bases remained unmatched. Here the CDR3 reads CASTLGTGGGELFF. CDR3 coding DNA: TGTGCCAGTACCCTAGGGACAGGGGGCGGGGAGCTGTTTTTT.

This rearrangement joins TRBV7-2 to TRBJ2-7, with 8 bases matching TRBD1. Germline V gives CDR1 SGHTA, CDR2 FQGNSA. Trimming removed 2 bases from V and 1 base from J; junction bases left unmatched: 1. The CDR3 is 14 amino acids. CDR3 DNA sequence: TGTGCCAGCAGCTTACAGGGGGCTTCCTACGAGCAGTACTTC. Residues: CASSLQGASYEQYF. Variable domain in full (rest from reference TRBV7-2 and TRBJ2-7): GAGVSQSPSNKVTEKGKDVELRCDPISGHTALYWYRQSLGQGLEFLIYFQGNSAPDKSGLPSDRFSAERTGGSVSTLTIQRTQQEDSAVYLCASSLQGASYEQYFGPGTRLTVT.

This clonotype has at least ten counts. The chain recombines TRBV18 with TRBJ1-2; D perhaps matches TRBD1 (5 bases). CDR1 and CDR2 from the germline V gene are KGHSH and LQKENI. The CDR3 sequence is 12 residues long. The germline V and J ends were trimmed by 3 bases and 8 bases, with 10 bases remaining between them. The CDR3 here is CASSPSGQGYTF. The CDR3, as DNA: TGTGCCAGCTCACCTTCAGGGCAAGGCTACACCTTC.

The chain uses TRBV2 and TRBJ2-1, with 8 bases identical to TRBD2. CDR1 and CDR2 from the germline V gene are SNHLY and FYNNEI. This CDR3 is 15 amino acids long. The trim removed 1 base at V and 9 bases at J, leaving 8 bases unmatched. The CDR3 region has the DNA TGTGCCAGCAGTGAAGGAGCGGGGGCTGGGGGTGAGCAGTTCTTC. This encodes CASSEGAGAGGEQFF.

This clonotype has a count of ten or more. This rearrangement joins TRBV5-5 to TRBJ1-1; D is undetermined. The germline gives CDR1 SGHKS, CDR2 YYEKEE (reference sequence). V lost 1 base, J lost 1 base, and 5 bases lay in between. The CDR3 covers 13 residues. CDR3 sequence reads: CASSLIQNTEAFF. The CDR3 DNA is TGTGCCAGCAGCTTGATCCAGAACACTGAAGCTTTCTTT. The variable domain in full, with the rest retrieved from reference TRBV5-5 and TRBJ1-1, is DAGVTQSPTHLIKTRGQQVTLRCSPISGHKSVSWYQQVLGQGPQFIFQYYEKEERGRGNFPDRFSARQFPNYSSELNVNALLLGDSALYLCASSLIQNTEAFFGQGTRLTVV.

The chain couples TRBV19 to TRBJ2-2, with 7 bases aligning to TRBD2. CDR3 length: 14 amino acids. Germline CDR1 and CDR2: LNHDA and SQIVND (reference sequence). J gave up 5 bases and V 6 bases, and 6 bases lay outside the gene matches. The CDR3 DNA follows: TGTGCCAGTAGGCTAGCGGACACGACCGGGGAGCTGTTTTTT. Its protein is CASRLADTTGELFF.

The chain couples TRBV7-8 to TRBJ2-5; TRBD1 matches 9 bases. CDR3 size: 12 residues. From germline, CDR1 is SGHVS and CDR2 FQNEAQ. The ends lost 6 bases at V and 5 bases at J; junction bases unmatched: 1. The CDR3 DNA reads TGTGCCAGCAGGGGACAGGGTGAGACCCAGTACTTC. Translating it yields CASRGQGETQYF.

This chain joins TRBV7-8 and TRBJ2-7; tentative D call: TRBD1 (5 bases). The germline gives CDR1 SGHVS, CDR2 FQNEAQ. This CDR3 region has 17 residues. Trimming removed 4 bases at V and 0 bases at J, with 19 bases between. The CDR3: CASSSSESGPSSYEQYV. Written as DNA, the CDR3 is TGTGCCAGCAGCTCCTCGGAATCAGGGCCGAGCTCCTACGAGCAGTACGTC.